The present TCR beta chain was sequenced within a study of OX40 agonist ivuxolimab in advanced cancers. Study at large: Patients received intravenous ivuxolimab every 2 weeks at 0.01 to 10 mg/kg. Averaging about 60 years in age, with a range of about 23 to 79, the cohort was approximately 84% male.

General observations from the study: CD4+ and CD8+ T cells in blood underwent clonal expansion by week 6 at 0.1 to 3.0 mg/kg.

Prior autoimmune disease or systemic immunosuppression barred patients. Profiling relied on immunoSEQ multiplex PCR, and the TCRdb table lists in-frame clones only, not all of them. The sample records some 98,000 clones, just under 85% being singletons. The CDR3 has 15 residues. V shed 4 bases and J shed 2 bases, with 13 bases lying between them. The germline V gene has CDR1 LNHDA and CDR2 SQIVND (reference sequence). To note about this clone: What it binds is unknown.

The sequence was obtained from an adult with an advanced solid tumor such as melanoma, head and neck, liver or kidney cancer. The source material was CD4+ or CD8+ T cells sorted from blood, sampled in a trial of the OX40 agonist ivuxolimab. The chain joins TRBV19 to TRBJ2-3, with TRBD1 as a possible D gene (6 bases). The CDR3 is CASSKVDRNTDTQYF. The CDR3 DNA reads as TGTGCCAGTAGTAAAGTCGACAGGAACACAGATACGCAGTATTTT.